This TCR beta chain is from a study of spatial heterogeneity in lung cancer (dated by TCRdb to between 2018 and 2020). In the study overall: Beta-chain transcripts were consistently detected in greater numbers than alpha-chain transcripts, which likely reflected higher beta-chain transcript abundance. In the raw uncorrected reads, each unique combination of TCR and UMI appeared more than ten times on average. In non-small cell lung cancer, the study quantitatively compared TCR alpha and beta repertoires across several tumor regions, matched nontumor lung, and blood. TCR repertoire features were related to nonsynonymous mutation counts determined by whole-exome sequencing of tumor tissue. At surgery, some 220 tumor regions, around 67 matched nontumor lung samples and 56 PBMC samples were TCR-sequenced for both alpha and beta chains.

The study at large found these results: Ubiquitous expanded tumor TCRs were found in blood more often at tumor resection than at routine follow-up. Additional single-cell paired TCR alpha and beta sequencing was considered necessary to confirm, at a functional level, the hypothesis that regional TCRs recognize regional mutations.

Counted from cysteine to phenylalanine, this CDR3 has 15 amino acids. Only CDR3 DNA remains: 45 bases, in frame from the first base. CDR1 and CDR2 are drawn from the germline V gene: SGHDN, FVKESK. V has 0 bases trimmed and J has 5 bases trimmed; junction bases matching no gene number 5. This clonotype was detected only a few times. Its antigen remains undetermined. One base away there is no much larger clone; base qualities are not given. The time point label on this specimen signifies: sample taken at primary tumor resection. Whole RNA extracted from tumor and nontumor lung tissue, or from cryopreserved PBMC samples, was used for TCR sequencing without cell sorting. The donors were more than 60 patients from the lung TRACERx cohort who had early-stage, untreated non-small cell lung cancer. Only patients with enough RNA available from two or more tumor regions were chosen for TCR sequencing. To prepare the library, 5' RACE was applied. Instrument used: NextSeq 500. In the TCR library protocol, a unique molecular identifier was attached to each TCR cDNA molecule so that PCR and sequencing errors could be corrected. The original methods were these. Decombinator tools were used for TCR identification, UMI-based error correction and CDR3 extraction. TCRs above a frequency of 2 per 1,000, corresponding to the top 1% of the tumor frequency distribution, were defined as expanded. Renyi diversity was calculated using the R vegan package after each repertoire was subsampled 100 times to 5,000 TCRs. CDR3 similarity networks were built from amino acid triplet string-kernel similarity, connecting CDR3s with pairwise similarity above 0.82. The public reads were run again by TCRdb, first through fastp at Q25 and then through MiXCR, and only productive beta chains were kept. Entries are consolidated by CDR3 protein sequence, retaining the most common genes and DNA. The V and J calls and clone size are TCRdb's, not the authors'. The sample records roughly 60,000 distinct CDR3 sequences, roughly 7.9% of which are singletons. Approximately 16% of the sample belongs to the ten largest clones.

This sequence was found in a female donor with early-stage non-small cell lung cancer. This sample comprised PBMCs, obtained at surgery. The V and J segments used are TRBV14 and TRBJ2-3; 7 bases in the middle match TRBD2. The DNA sequence is TGTGCCAGCAGCCAAGATAGGCGGGGGAGAGATACGCAGTATTTT. This yields the protein CASSQDRRGRDTQYF. Beyond the CDR3, the reference TRBV14 and TRBJ2-3 genes provide the residues; the full variable domain reads: EAGVTQFPSHSVIEKGQTVTLRCDPISGHDNLYWYRRVMGKEIKFLLHFVKESKQDESGMPNNRFLAERTGGTYSTLKVQPAELEDSGVYFCASSQDRRGRDTQYFGPGTRLTVL.